This TCR beta chain comes out of a study of blood T cell repertoires in COVID-19 (dated by TCRdb to about 2020). With respect to the entire study: The collaborator samples originated in the United States, Italy and Spain and spanned the acute and convalescent phases of COVID-19. The material from the prospective study consisted of cDNA or gDNA derived from T cells, B-cell-depleted T cells, or PBMCs. The dataset comprised deeply sampled blood TCRbeta repertoires from subjects exposed to, actively infected with, or recovered from COVID-19. The repertoires were made available in a free public database intended to serve as a resource for research on the immune response to SARS-CoV-2. The samples were drawn from two sources: the first 160 participants of the ongoing ImmuneRACE study, and 950 to 1,500 subjects contributed by 6 global collaborators. The sample metadata nearly always contained a de-identified subject ID, COVID-19 status, age in years and sex. Where available, HLA class I and class II types were taken from metadata supplied by the sample provider and were not determined by assay-based typing.

Each collaborating institution followed its own protocols to collect whole blood in K2EDTA tubes. For TCRbeta analysis, collaborators shipped samples as frozen whole blood, isolated PBMCs, or DNA extracted from either of those sample types. Here V drops 5 bases and J drops 7 bases, and the junction holds 4 bases not matched to any gene. The germline V gene (reference sequence) supplies CDR1 MNHEY and CDR2 SMNVEV. The CDR3 covers 13 residues, taking in both the cysteine and the phenylalanine. Only the CDR3 DNA is retained, 39 bases long and in frame from the first base. The immunoSEQ Assay, a bias-controlled multiplex PCR, was used to amplify TCRbeta CDR3 regions from genomic DNA. The source study handled its data this way. Within the assay, amplification of reference gene primers was used to estimate how many nucleated cells each sample contained. Sequence reads were collapsed and filtered to measure the absolute abundance of every unique TCRbeta CDR3 rearrangement. For each sample, productive Simpson clonality was calculated by taking the square root of Simpson's diversity index across productive rearrangements. In its TCRdb copy, this immuneACCESS table keeps in-frame sequences only and misses some clones. Where compared with another copy, unresolved V genes explain less than half of these, and the others have no known cause. The V and J calls and clone size were taken over from that table, and D and trimming were inferred from the DNA. This sample comprises fewer than 400,000 clones, around four fifths of them detected only once. The top ten constitute around 3% of the sample.

As concerns this clone: Its cognate antigen has yet to be identified. No much larger clone is present one base from it, and per-base qualities are unavailable.

Study-wide conclusions, independent of this receptor: The amount of clinical and demographic metadata varied by source and participant and was provided uncurated.

Recombination joined TRBV27 with TRBJ2-3, and TRBD1 matches 9 of the central bases. The sequenced sample consisted of peripheral blood. This TCR derives from a man aged 25-45 years with active or convalescent COVID-19. The CDR3 sequence is CASSPTGGHTQYF. In nucleotides, the sequence is TGTGCCAGCAGTCCGACAGGGGGTCATACGCAGTATTTT.